The T cell receptor beta chain under discussion was sequenced for a study of molecular identifiers for immune sequencing clone quantification. TCRdb re-called the PCR reads through MiXCR, storing one row per CDR3 protein. This repertoire shows 40,000 to 45,000 distinct CDR3 sequences, around 21% found once; its top ten account for approximately 1.1%. Ten or more counts support this clonotype. The clonotype originates from a human donor in good health. Some libraries in this study had Jurkat cell RNA spiked in. Sequencing was carried out using naive CD8+ T cells from blood, with Jurkat cell RNA spiked in. Subset described: FACS-sorted CD8+CD4-CCR7+CD45RA+ naive T cells.

CDR3 DNA: TGTGCCAGCAGTCCTACGGCCGGCATCTACGAGCAGTACTTC. Its protein product is CASSPTAGIYEQYF. The genes are TRBV3-1 and TRBJ2-7, with D unclear. The CDR3 is 14 residues long. The germline V gene has CDR1 LGHDT and CDR2 YNNKEL (reference sequence). Between the trimmed V and J ends, which lost 6 bases and 3 bases, there was a span of 15 bases.